This record covers a single T cell receptor beta chain. This clone was counted a single time. Its antigen has not been determined. No much larger clone exists at a distance of one base, and base qualities are not known. A second Seattle source provided samples from volunteer blood donors who had recovered from COVID-19. Each collaborating institution followed its own protocols to collect whole blood in K2EDTA tubes. For TCRbeta analysis, collaborators shipped samples in one of three forms: frozen whole blood, isolated PBMCs, or DNA extracted from either of those sample types. TCRbeta CDR3 regions were amplified from genomic DNA using the immunoSEQ Assay, a bias-controlled multiplex PCR. Turning to the authors' computational methods: The number of nucleated cells in each sample was estimated from the amplification of reference gene primers within the assay. Sequence reads were collapsed and filtered to measure the absolute abundance of every unique TCRbeta CDR3 rearrangement. For each sample, productive Simpson clonality was calculated by taking the square root of Simpson's diversity index across productive rearrangements. TCRdb took this table from immuneACCESS and kept in-frame rearrangements with V and J called. Such tables lack part of the clones; where checked against another copy, unresolved V genes explain under half of the gap, and the rest is unexplained. V, J and clone size derive from that table, while D and trimming were established from the DNA sequence. The sample has approximately 350,000 clones on record, under 95% of them singletons. The ten largest clonotypes hold 3% to 4% of the sample.

There are 15 amino acids in the CDR3, from cysteine to phenylalanine inclusive. Only the CDR3 DNA stays, 45 bases, in frame from base 1. Here V drops 5 bases and J drops 7 bases, and the junction holds 11 bases not matched to any gene. From a lookup of the germline V gene, CDR1 and CDR2 are MNHEY and SVGEGT. This specimen comes from a study of blood T cell repertoires in COVID-19 (dated by TCRdb to 2020 to 2022). Describing the broader study: The collaborator samples originated in the United States, Italy and Spain and spanned the acute and convalescent phases of COVID-19. Samples were obtained from the ongoing ImmuneRACE study (first 160 participants) and from 950 to 1,500 subjects provided by 6 global collaborators. The repertoires were released in a freely available public database meant as a resource for research on the immune response to SARS-CoV-2. The dataset comprised deeply sampled blood TCRbeta repertoires from subjects exposed to, actively infected with, or recovered from COVID-19. The material from the prospective study consisted of cDNA or gDNA derived from T cells, B-cell-depleted T cells, or PBMCs. The sample metadata nearly always contained a de-identified subject ID, COVID-19 status, age in years and sex. Where available, HLA class I and class II types were obtained from metadata supplied by the sample provider rather than from assay-based typing. The investigation overall reported the following: How much clinical and demographic metadata was included differed by source and by participant, and the metadata was provided uncurated.

This chain joins TRBV6-2 or TRBV6-3 to TRBJ2-1, with 7 central nucleotides matching TRBD2. The sequenced material came from peripheral blood. The clonotype comes from a woman aged 18-35 years who had recovered from COVID-19. Here is the DNA: TGTGCCAGCAGTGAGGGGTGGGAGGGCCCTAATGAGCAGTTCTTC. It encodes CASSEGWEGPNEQFF.